The clone carrying this T cell receptor (beta chain) came up many times. This sample was taken from a study of CD8 T cell repertoires and HIV-1 epitope variants. Across the whole study: Controls were a CMV, EBV and flu pool, Ebola AY9, and no peptide.

The CDR3 length is 18 residues. The germline V and J ends were trimmed by 2 bases and 5 bases, with 25 bases remaining between them. Clones were sequenced by immunoSEQ multiplex PCR, and TCRdb holds only the in-frame ones, with some missing. The sample records about 95,000 clones, more than 65% being singletons. The chain is built from TRBV6-7 and TRBJ2-7; no clear D. TRBV6-7 belongs to the ORF category, with a function that is uncertain. The source is a male donor with HIV. The sample was uncultured baseline CD8+ T cells from peripheral blood mononuclear cells (PBMCs). The CDR3 sequence: CASSYRSPPVGLCHEQYF. CDR3 nucleotide sequence: TGTGCCAGCAGTTACCGTTCCCCCCCCGTTGGGTTATGTCACGAGCAGTACTTC.